Shown below are 30 T cell receptor beta chains from a single sample sequenced in a study of low-dose radiotherapy and immunotherapy resistance in tumors (dated by TCRdb to between 2021 and 2023). First-strand cDNA was synthesized using Superscript III and a set of TRAV- and TRBV-specific primers, so that both TCRalpha and TCRbeta chains were covered. TCRs were amplified for 15 to 20 PCR cycles with Phusion, using a constant-region primer paired with the adapter attached to the V primers. The public reads were reanalyzed by TCRdb: fastp trimming at Q25, MiXCR alignment, in-frame beta chains only. Each entry is one CDR3 protein sequence, shown with its most common DNA and genes. The sample table records about 10,000 distinct CDR3 sequences; roughly two fifths of these occur just once. Together, the top ten hold about 5.4% of the sample. The receptors stem from a human donor with advanced metastatic prostate, ovarian, gallbladder or colorectal cancer (not recorded which). This table probably holds off-target reads from a library built for another chain.

Sample share makes this clonotype medium-sized. The genes are TRBV2 and TRBJ2-1; D is undetermined. The CDR3 runs 11 residues. V lost 4 bases and J 6 bases, leaving 4 bases between the germline ends. The germline V gene encodes CDR1 SNHLY and CDR2 FYNNEI. The CDR3 spells CASSGLNEQFF. The CDR3 region has the DNA TGTGCCAGCAGTGGCCTCAATGAGCAGTTCTTC.

The chain uses TRBV6-2 or TRBV6-3 and TRBJ2-5, with TRBD2 as a possible D gene (7 bases). From germline, CDR1 is MNHEY and CDR2 SVGEGT. V lost 2 bases to trimming and J lost 5 bases, with 15 bases between them. The CDR3 spans 15 residues. In nucleotides, the CDR3 is TGTGCCAGCAGTTACGCACAGGGAGGGGGGGAGACCCAGTACTTC. Translation gives CASSYAQGGGETQYF.

This clonotype was found a few times. The chain joins TRBV19 to TRBJ1-2; D is perhaps TRBD1 (5 bases). V shed 10 bases and J shed 4 bases, with 19 bases lying between them. Germline V gene lookup returns CDR1 LNHDA and CDR2 SQIVND (reference sequence). The CDR3 extends over 14 amino acids. Here the CDR3 DNA reads TGTGCCACCACCGGGACGGGACTTCTCTATGGCTACACCTTC. Residues: CATTGTGLLYGYTF.

This clonotype was seen only a few times. CDR3 sequence reads: CASSLGTAGNQPQHF. CDR3 nucleotides: TGTGCCAGCAGCTTGGGTACCGCGGGCAATCAGCCCCAGCATTTT. The chain is built from TRBV5-6 and TRBJ1-5; D is unresolved. In germline, CDR1 is SGHDT, CDR2 YYEEEE. The CDR3 loop spans 15 amino acids. V was shortened by 0 bases and J by 2 bases, with 9 bases between the two germline ends.

Concerning this clonotype itself: Compared with germline, one end of the junction differs, possibly owing to a read error. The rearrangement links TRBV10-3 to TRBJ2-1; 9 nucleotides line up with TRBD2. The CDR3 covers 14 residues. CDR1 and CDR2 from the germline V gene are ENHRY and SYGVKD. CDR3 nucleotides: TGTGCCATCAATGAGCGGGGGGCGGTCAATGAGCAGTTCTTC. Translated: CAINERGAVNEQFF.

The genes are TRBV6-2 or TRBV6-3 and TRBJ2-1; TRBD2 aligns across 8 bases. There are 17 residues in the CDR3. The V and J ends lost 3 bases and 1 base, in that order; junction bases with no gene match: 8. Per the germline V gene, CDR1 is MNHEY and CDR2 is SVGEGT. The CDR3: CASSYESGRWSYNEQFF. The CDR3 region has the DNA TGTGCCAGCAGTTATGAGAGCGGGAGATGGTCCTACAATGAGCAGTTCTTC.

By share of the sample, this clonotype is medium-sized. The chain employs TRBV12-3 or TRBV12-4 and TRBJ1-1, with 7 bases that match TRBD1. This CDR3 has 15 residues. V lost 5 bases to trimming and J lost 1 base; unmatched junction nucleotides: 7. Here the CDR3 reads CASSPRGGTNTEAFF. In DNA, the CDR3 is TGTGCCAGCAGTCCGAGAGGGGGCACGAACACTGAAGCTTTCTTT.

The chain uses TRBV10-3 and TRBJ2-1; TRBD2 aligns across 10 bases. The V segment lost 7 bases and the J segment 5 bases; nucleotides outside the gene matches: 5. The CDR3 is 14 residues long. CDR1 ENHRY and CDR2 SYGVKD come from the germline V gene. Here the CDR3 reads CAITSTSGDNEQFF. In nucleotides, the CDR3 is TGTGCCATCACGTCAACTAGCGGGGACAATGAGCAGTTCTTC.

This chain links TRBV5-6 with TRBJ2-5; D remains unclear. The CDR3 is 14 amino acids. Germline values: CDR1 SGHDT, CDR2 YYEEEE. V dropped 0 bases and J dropped 0 bases, with 6 bases sitting between them. The CDR3 DNA sequence: TGTGCCAGCAGCTTGGAACTGTACCAAGAGACCCAGTACTTC. Residues: CASSLELYQETQYF.

The chain couples TRBV21-1 to TRBJ2-7; the D call of TRBD1 is as the table states it, not checked on the DNA. TRBV21-1 is listed as a pseudogene. This CDR3 has 14 amino acids. The CDR3 region has the DNA TGTGCCAGCAGCAAATTTCGTTTCGGGAACGAGCAGTACTTC. It specifies CASSKFRFGNEQYF.

This clonotype was seen only a few times. The J gene is TRBJ1-2, the V gene TRBV4-1, with D unresolved. This CDR3 spans 12 amino acids. Germline lookup yields CDR1 MGHRA and CDR2 YSYEKL. The V gene lost 1 base and the J gene lost 0 bases, with 0 bases spanning the gap. The CDR3 bases are TGCGCCAGCAGCCAAGCTAACTATGGCTACACCTTC. Protein sequence: CASSQANYGYTF.

V usage is TRBV6-6 and J usage is TRBJ2-7; a possible D gene is TRBD2 (5 bases). Germline lookup yields CDR1 MNHNY and CDR2 SVGAGI (reference sequence). The CDR3 length is 13 residues. V lost 7 bases to trimming and J lost 2 bases, with 12 bases between them. CDR3 coding DNA: TGTGCCAGCACCCCTCGGGGTGCCTACGAGCAGTACTTC. It translates to CASTPRGAYEQYF.

The chain combines TRBV10-2 with TRBJ2-1, with a weak D call TRBD2 (5 bases). Germline-derived CDR1 and CDR2 are WSHSY and SAAADI. V was shortened by 6 bases and J by 8 bases, with 11 bases between the two germline ends. The CDR3 has 12 residues. Here the CDR3 DNA reads TGCGCCAGCAGGCGGGCAGTCGATGAGCAGTTCTTC. It specifies CASRRAVDEQFF.

The CDR3 sequence: CASSVEGFDTQYF. In DNA, the CDR3 is TGTGCCAGCAGCGTTGAAGGCTTCGATACGCAGTATTTT. The chain employs TRBV9 and TRBJ2-3, with D uncertain. V dropped 2 bases and J dropped 6 bases, with 10 bases sitting between them. Germline V gene sequence: CDR1 SGDLS, CDR2 YYNGEE. The CDR3 loop spans 13 amino acids.

The V and J genes are TRBV4-1 and TRBJ1-4, with D uncertain. V was trimmed by 8 bases and J by 4 bases, leaving 11 bases between them. Germline CDR1 is MGHRA and CDR2 is YSYEKL. The CDR3 runs to 13 residues. The CDR3 spells CASGRWRNEKLFF. The CDR3 DNA reads as TGCGCCAGCGGCCGTTGGCGTAATGAAAAACTGTTTTTT.

This clonotype rates as medium-sized. The rearrangement links TRBV6-2 or TRBV6-3 to TRBJ2-2, with D possibly being TRBD1 (6 bases). Trimming shortened V by 5 bases and J by 4 bases, and 11 bases separated the two germline ends. This CDR3 has 14 residues. Germline V gene data show CDR1 as MNHEY and CDR2 as SVGEGT. This chain's CDR3 is CASSEQGSTGELFF. The DNA of the CDR3 is TGTGCCAGCAGTGAGCAGGGGTCCACCGGGGAGCTGTTTTTT.

This clonotype occurred a few times. V is TRBV12-3 or TRBV12-4 and J is TRBJ2-7; 11 bases agree with TRBD2. This CDR3 has 15 amino acids. Trimming at V came to 6 bases and at J to 1 base, leaving 5 bases not matched to a gene. CDR3 DNA: TGTGCCAGCAGCCCTGGGACTAGCGGTTCCTACGAGCAGTACTTC. Translation gives CASSPGTSGSYEQYF.

This clonotype was recorded a few times. V usage is TRBV6-5 and J usage is TRBJ1-5, with D tentatively TRBD1 (5 bases). The V and J ends lost 6 bases and 4 bases respectively, with 10 bases between them. Germline loops: CDR1 MNHEY, CDR2 SVGAGI. The CDR3 runs to 13 residues. The CDR3: CASSGQQNQPQHF. The CDR3 DNA follows: TGTGCCAGCAGCGGACAACAAAATCAGCCCCAGCATTTT.

The chain recombines TRBV6-6 with TRBJ2-1, with D possibly TRBD2 on 6 matching bases. Per the germline V gene, CDR1 is MNHNY and CDR2 is SVGAGI (reference sequence). The V and J ends lost 6 bases and 0 bases respectively, with 9 bases between them. The CDR3 sequence is 14 residues long. The CDR3 DNA reads as TGTGCCAGCAGCCCTAGCGACTCCTACAATGAGCAGTTCTTC. It specifies CASSPSDSYNEQFF.

This clonotype was counted only a few times. At one of its ends the junction is not consistent with the germline gene, which may arise from a read error. The chain links TRBV20-1 to TRBJ2-1; 13 bases match TRBD2. The CDR3 spans 17 residues. Germline CDR1 reads DFQATT; CDR2 reads SNEGSKA (reference sequence). CDR3 DNA: TGCAGTGCTAGAGATCTCGGACTAGCGGGAGTTACAATGAGCAGTCTCTTC. It encodes CSARDLGLAGVTMSSLF.

The chain links TRBV6-1 to TRBJ1-4; D unresolved. Germline V CDR1 and CDR2: MNHNS, SASEGT. The germline V and J ends were trimmed by 5 bases and 8 bases, with 24 bases remaining between them. The CDR3 length is 17 residues. DNA of the CDR3: TGTGCCAGCAGTTACCCACCTCGACCCCGTCTATGGGAAAAACTGTTTTTT. Its protein is CASSYPPRPRLWEKLFF.

V and J are TRBV11-2 and TRBJ2-1, with D uncertain. CDR1 and CDR2 (germline): SGHAT, FQNNGV. The CDR3 sequence is 14 residues long. Trimming removed 0 bases from V and 9 bases from J, with 12 bases in between. The DNA for the CDR3 is TGTGCCAGCAGCTTAGATTGGCTAGTTGGTGAGCAGTTCTTC. This encodes CASSLDWLVGEQFF.

The chain employs TRBV5-5 and TRBJ2-2; 9 bases fit TRBD2. With V trimmed by 4 bases and J by 4 bases, 14 bases remained unmatched. The CDR3 is 18 amino acids. Germline V CDR1 and CDR2: SGHKS, YYEKEE (reference sequence). The CDR3 coding sequence is TGTGCCAGCAGCACCGTAGCGGGGGCGGGTCGTGGCACCGGGGAGCTGTTTTTT. As protein: CASSTVAGAGRGTGELFF.

The chain is built from TRBV5-6 and TRBJ2-7, with a weak D call TRBD2 (7 bases). Germline CDR1 and CDR2: SGHDT and YYEEEE. The CDR3 has 17 amino acids. The V and J ends lost 1 base and 5 bases respectively, with 22 bases between them. The CDR3 loop reads CASSLLSWGGLGDEQYF. Written as DNA, the CDR3 is TGTGCCAGCAGCTTGCTGTCCTGGGGGGGGCTAGGGGACGAGCAGTACTTC. The full variable domain, with the rest looked up from reference TRBV5-6 and TRBJ2-7, is DAGVTQSPTHLIKTRGQQVTLRCSPKSGHDTVSWYQQALGQGPQFIFQYYEEEERQRGNFPDRFSGHQFPNYSSELNVNALLLGDSALYLCASSLLSWGGLGDEQYFGPGTRLTVT.

The V call is TRBV4-2, the J call TRBJ2-3; weak D call: TRBD2 (6 bases). The CDR3 spans 16 residues. CDR1 and CDR2 from the germline V gene are LGHNA and YNFKEQ. V was cut by 1 base and J by 0 bases, with 11 bases left in between. The CDR3 is CASSQAGVFSTDTQYF. The CDR3 bases are TGTGCCAGCAGCCAAGCGGGAGTTTTTAGCACAGATACGCAGTATTTT.

This chain links TRBV6-6 with TRBJ1-5; D might be TRBD1 (6 bases). The V end was cut by 7 bases, the J end by 8 bases, with 18 bases between. This CDR3 is 14 amino acids long. Looked up from germline, CDR1 is MNHNY and CDR2 is SVGAGI (reference sequence). The CDR3 bases are TGTGCCAGCAAAAGAACAGGGTGGGAAAAGCCCCAGCATTTT. Translated: CASKRTGWEKPQHF.

The V gene is TRBV5-1, the J gene TRBJ1-3; no clear D. CDR1 and CDR2 (germline): SGHRS, YFSETQ. The CDR3 extends over 17 amino acids. Trimming pared 0 bases from V and 0 bases from J, leaving 13 bases between. The CDR3 protein is CASSLDTPAFSGNTIYF. CDR3 nucleotides: TGCGCCAGCAGCTTGGATACGCCAGCCTTCTCTGGAAACACCATATATTTT.

The V call is TRBV18, the J call TRBJ1-6; no firm D call. V was shortened by 3 bases and J by 6 bases, with 9 bases between the two germline ends. The CDR3 consists of 14 residues. Germline V gene lookup returns CDR1 KGHSH and CDR2 LQKENI. Written as DNA, the CDR3 is TGTGCCAGCTCACCGGTGGATGTTAATTCACCCCTCCACTTT. Translated, it gives CASSPVDVNSPLHF.

CDR3 amino acids: CASSPPGRGNYEQYF. The CDR3 DNA reads TGTGCCAGCTCACCACCGGGGCGGGGAAACTACGAGCAGTACTTC. The chain uses TRBV18 and TRBJ2-7, with D tentatively TRBD2 (6 bases). This CDR3 region has 15 residues. Germline loops: CDR1 KGHSH, CDR2 LQKENI. Deletions cut 0 bases from V and 3 bases from J, with 12 bases between.

This rearrangement joins TRBV5-5 to TRBJ1-5; D perhaps matches TRBD1 (5 bases). The ends were cut back, 2 bases at V and 10 bases at J, with 13 bases in the middle. This CDR3 spans 13 amino acids. The germline V gene encodes CDR1 SGHKS and CDR2 YYEKEE (reference sequence). The CDR3 DNA follows: TGTGCCAGCAGCTTTGGGGACCGTCCCCCCCAGCATTTT. Translating gives CASSFGDRPPQHF.